The clone carrying this T cell receptor beta chain was recorded a few times. Antigen: not known. The sample originates from a study of shared clonotypes between healthy human individuals. CD45RO-negative, CCR7-selected cells formed the naive CD8 fraction, which excluded terminally differentiated effector memory CD45RA+ cells. Every one of the donors was a Caucasian adult that lived in Nashville, Tennessee. The CDR3 totals 11 residues. Trimming cost V 3 bases and J 5 bases, with 7 bases left between them. Germline V gene sequence: CDR1 GTSNPN, CDR2 SVGIG (reference sequence). In the sorted-subset replicate PCRs, about 200 ng DNA, some 30,000 T cell genomes, was used. Profiling relied on immunoSEQ multiplex PCR, and the TCRdb table lists in-frame clones only, not all of them. This table has around 550,000 clones, about 95% appearing once. Study-wide findings and caveats: It was the few donors that limited the genetic and exposure-history diversity represented. The generation probabilities recorded for non-shared clonotypes fell below those of clonotypes shared by all four donors.

This chain connects TRBV30 to TRBJ1-2; D remains unclear. This sequence was found in a woman aged 25-40 years in good health. Material: naive CD8+ T cells sorted from blood. CDR3 coding DNA: TGTGCCTGGAGGCACGGGTATGGCTACACCTTC. Translating it yields CAWRHGYGYTF.